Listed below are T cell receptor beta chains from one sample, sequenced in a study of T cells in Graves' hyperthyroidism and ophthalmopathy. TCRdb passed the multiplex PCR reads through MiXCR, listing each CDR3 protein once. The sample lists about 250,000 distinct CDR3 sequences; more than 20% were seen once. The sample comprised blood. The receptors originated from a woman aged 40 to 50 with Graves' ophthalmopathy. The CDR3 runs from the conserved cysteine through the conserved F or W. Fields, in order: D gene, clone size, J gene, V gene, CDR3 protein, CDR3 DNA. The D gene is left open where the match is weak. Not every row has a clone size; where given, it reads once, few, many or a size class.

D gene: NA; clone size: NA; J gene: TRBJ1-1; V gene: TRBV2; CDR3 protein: CASSLTDRLNTEAFF; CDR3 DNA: TGTGCCAGCAGTCTTACGGACAGATTGAACACTGAAGCTTTCTTT
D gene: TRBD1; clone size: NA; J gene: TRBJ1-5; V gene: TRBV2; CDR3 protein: CASSWQGGQPQHF; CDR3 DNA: TGTGCCAGCAGTTGGCAGGGGGGACAGCCCCAGCATTTT
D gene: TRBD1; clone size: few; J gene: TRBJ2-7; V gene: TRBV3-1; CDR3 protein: CASSPTGEEQYF; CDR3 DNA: TGTGCCAGCAGCCCGACAGGGGAAGAGCAGTACTTC
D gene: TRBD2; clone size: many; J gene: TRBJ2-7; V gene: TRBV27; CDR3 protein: CASSFGTRPYEQYF; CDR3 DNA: TGTGCCAGCAGTTTCGGGACTAGACCATACGAGCAGTACTTC
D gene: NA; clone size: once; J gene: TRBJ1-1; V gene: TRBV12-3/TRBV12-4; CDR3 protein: CASRDEMNTEAFF; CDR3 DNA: TGTGCCAGCAGGGACGAAATGAACACTGAAGCTTTCTTT
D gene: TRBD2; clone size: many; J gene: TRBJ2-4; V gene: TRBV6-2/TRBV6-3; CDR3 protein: CASSSQPGLAGGKAKNIQYF; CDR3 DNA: TGTGCCAGCAGTAGCCAACCGGGACTAGCGGGAGGGAAAGCCAAAAACATTCAGTACTTC
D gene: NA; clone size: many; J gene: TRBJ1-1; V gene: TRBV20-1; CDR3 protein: CSPHRGRDTEAFF; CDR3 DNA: TGCAGTCCCCACCGTGGGCGGGACACTGAAGCTTTCTTT
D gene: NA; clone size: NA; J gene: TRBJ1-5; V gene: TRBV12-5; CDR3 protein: CASGLAQPQHF; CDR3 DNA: TGTGCTAGTGGTTTGGCTCAGCCCCAGCATTTT
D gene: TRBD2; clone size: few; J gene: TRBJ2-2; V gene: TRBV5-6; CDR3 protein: CASSLVIGEGTGELFF; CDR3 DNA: TGTGCCAGCAGCTTGGTCATCGGGGAGGGCACCGGGGAGCTGTTTTTT
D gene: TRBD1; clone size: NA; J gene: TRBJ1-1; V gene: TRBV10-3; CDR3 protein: CAIKGQTEAFF; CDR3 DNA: TGTGCCATCAAGGGACAGACTGAAGCTTTCTTT
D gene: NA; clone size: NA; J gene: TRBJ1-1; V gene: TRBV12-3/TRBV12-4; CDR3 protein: CASSFAGKAFF; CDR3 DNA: TGTGCCAGCAGTTTTGCGGGGAAAGCTTTCTTT
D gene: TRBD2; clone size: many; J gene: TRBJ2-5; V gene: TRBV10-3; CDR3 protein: CAIRAGTSGSETQYF; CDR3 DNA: TGTGCCATCAGGGCCGGGACTAGCGGGAGTGAGACCCAGTACTTC
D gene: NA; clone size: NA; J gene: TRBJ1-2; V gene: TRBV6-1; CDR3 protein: CASSPQGIGYGYTF; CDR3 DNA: TGTGCCAGCAGCCCACAGGGAATCGGCTATGGCTACACCTTC
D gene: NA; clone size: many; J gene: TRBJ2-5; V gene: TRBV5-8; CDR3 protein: CASSPLDPEGETQYF; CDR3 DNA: TGTGCCAGCAGCCCGCTGGACCCCGAGGGAGAGACCCAGTACTTC
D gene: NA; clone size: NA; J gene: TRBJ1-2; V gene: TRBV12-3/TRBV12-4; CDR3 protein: CASSTDGVNYGYTF; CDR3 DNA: TGTGCCAGCAGTACAGACGGAGTTAACTATGGCTACACCTTC
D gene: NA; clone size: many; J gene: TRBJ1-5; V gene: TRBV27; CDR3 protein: CASSTHSNQPQHF; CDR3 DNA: TGTGCCAGCAGTACCCACAGCAATCAGCCCCAGCATTTT
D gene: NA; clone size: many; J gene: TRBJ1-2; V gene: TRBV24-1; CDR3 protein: CATSDFPGGGYTF; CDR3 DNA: TGTGCCACCAGTGATTTCCCAGGCGGTGGCTACACCTTC
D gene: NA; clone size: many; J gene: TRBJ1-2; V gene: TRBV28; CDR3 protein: CASSRGPEDYGYTF; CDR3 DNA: TGTGCCAGCAGTCGAGGTCCCGAAGACTATGGCTACACCTTC
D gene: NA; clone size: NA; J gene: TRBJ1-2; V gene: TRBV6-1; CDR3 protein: CASSDQGTYGYTF; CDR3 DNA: TGTGCCAGCTCGGACCAAGGGACCTATGGCTACACCTTC
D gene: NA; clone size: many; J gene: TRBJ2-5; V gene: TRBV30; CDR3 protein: CAWSDRLGGAETQYF; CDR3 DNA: TGTGCCTGGAGTGACCGGTTGGGGGGCGCAGAGACCCAGTACTTC
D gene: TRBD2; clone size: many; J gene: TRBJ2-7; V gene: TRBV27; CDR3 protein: CASSATSGRGDEQYF; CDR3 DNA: TGTGCCAGCAGTGCCACTAGCGGGAGGGGCGACGAGCAGTACTTC
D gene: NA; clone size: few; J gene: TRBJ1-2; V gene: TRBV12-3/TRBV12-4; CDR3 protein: CASKKDSWGGYTF; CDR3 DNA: TGTGCCAGCAAAAAGGACAGTTGGGGTGGCTACACCTTC
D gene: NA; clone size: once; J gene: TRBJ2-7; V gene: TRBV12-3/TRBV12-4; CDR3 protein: CASSLNGERYEQYF; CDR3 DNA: TGTGCCAGCAGTTTAAACGGGGAAAGGTACGAGCAGTACTTC
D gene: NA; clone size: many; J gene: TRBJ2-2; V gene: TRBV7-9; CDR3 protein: CASSLGRMNTGELFF; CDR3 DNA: TGTGCCAGCAGCTTGGGACGGATGAACACCGGGGAGCTGTTTTTT
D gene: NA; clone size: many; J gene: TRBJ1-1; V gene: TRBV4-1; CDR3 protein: CASSQATGYEAFF; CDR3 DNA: TGCGCCAGCAGCCAGGCGACGGGTTATGAAGCTTTCTTT
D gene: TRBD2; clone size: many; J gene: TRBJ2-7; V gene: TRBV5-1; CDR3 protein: CASRGTSGSIEQYF; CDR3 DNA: TGCGCCAGCAGGGGGACTAGCGGGAGTATCGAGCAGTACTTC
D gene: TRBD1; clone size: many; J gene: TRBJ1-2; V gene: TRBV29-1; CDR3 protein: CSVEGTGGPAVIGYTF; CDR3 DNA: TGCAGCGTTGAGGGGACAGGGGGCCCCGCGGTTATTGGCTACACCTTC
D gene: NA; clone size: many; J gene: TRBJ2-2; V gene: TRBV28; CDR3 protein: CASSFRTASNTGELFF; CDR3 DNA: TGTGCCAGCAGCTTCCGGACAGCTTCTAACACCGGGGAGCTGTTTTTT
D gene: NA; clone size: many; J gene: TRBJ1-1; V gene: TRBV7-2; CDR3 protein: CASSLTELNTEAFF; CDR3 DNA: TGTGCCAGCAGCTTGACAGAACTGAACACTGAAGCTTTCTTT
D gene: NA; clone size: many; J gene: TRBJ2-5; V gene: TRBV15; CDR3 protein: CATSGVAGETQYF; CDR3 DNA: TGTGCCACCAGTGGGGTGGCGGGAGAGACCCAGTACTTC
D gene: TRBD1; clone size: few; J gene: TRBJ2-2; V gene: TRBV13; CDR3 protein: CASGLTGTGLPGELFF; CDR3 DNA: TGTGCCAGCGGCTTAACCGGGACAGGGCTCCCCGGGGAGCTGTTTTTT
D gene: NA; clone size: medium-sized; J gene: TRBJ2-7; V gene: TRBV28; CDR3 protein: CASTRQDRPSEQYF; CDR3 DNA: TGTGCCAGCACCCGACAGGACCGACCTTCTGAGCAGTACTTC
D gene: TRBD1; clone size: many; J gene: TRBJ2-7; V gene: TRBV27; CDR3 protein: CASSLTPGQGYYEQYF; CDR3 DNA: TGTGCCAGCAGTTTGACACCGGGACAGGGGTATTACGAGCAGTACTTC
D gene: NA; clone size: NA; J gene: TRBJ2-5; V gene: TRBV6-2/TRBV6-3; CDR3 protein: CAGGETQYF; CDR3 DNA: TGTGCGGGGGGTGAGACCCAGTACTTC
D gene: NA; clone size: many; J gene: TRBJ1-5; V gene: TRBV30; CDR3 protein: CAWSRPPDSNQPQHF; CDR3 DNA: TGTGCCTGGAGTAGGCCCCCCGACAGCAATCAGCCCCAGCATTTT
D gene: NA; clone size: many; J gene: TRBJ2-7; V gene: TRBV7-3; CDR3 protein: CASSRGGSDGEQYF; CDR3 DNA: TGTGCCAGCAGCCGTGGGGGTTCTGATGGGGAGCAGTACTTC
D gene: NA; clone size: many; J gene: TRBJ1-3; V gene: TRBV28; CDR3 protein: CASSSFAGTPSGNTIYF; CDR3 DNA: TGTGCCAGCAGTTCCTTCGCAGGGACCCCCTCTGGAAACACCATATATTTT
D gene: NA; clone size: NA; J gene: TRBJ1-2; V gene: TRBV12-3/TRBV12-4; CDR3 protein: CASSLWGNGYTF; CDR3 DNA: TGTGCCAGCAGTTTATGGGGGAATGGCTACACCTTC
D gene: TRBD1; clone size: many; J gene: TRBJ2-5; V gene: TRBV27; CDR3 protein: CASSLRDSQETQYF; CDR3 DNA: TGTGCCAGCAGCTTAAGGGACAGCCAAGAGACCCAGTACTTC
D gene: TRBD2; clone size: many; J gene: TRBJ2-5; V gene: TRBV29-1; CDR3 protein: CSSGTSGRAGETQYF; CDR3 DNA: TGCAGCTCGGGGACTAGCGGGAGGGCTGGAGAGACCCAGTACTTC